The T cell receptor beta chain described here comes from a study of blood T cell repertoires in COVID-19. Overall study context: Some COVID-19 samples were acute and others convalescent; all came from the United States, Italy and Spain. PBMCs, B-cell-depleted T cells, or T cells were the source of the cDNA or gDNA that made up the material.

Germline V gives CDR1 SGHAT, CDR2 FQNNGV. V dropped 2 bases and J dropped 0 bases, with 8 bases sitting between them. The CDR3 length is 15 residues. Authors' data handling: Estimated nucleated cell counts came from reference gene primer amplification. Profiling relied on immunoSEQ multiplex PCR, and the TCRdb table lists in-frame clones only, not all of them. V, J and clone size reflect that table, while D and trimming were determined from the DNA. Altogether over 200,000 clones are present, 75% to 90% being singletons, with the ten largest covering 4.5% to 5.5%. The rearrangement links TRBV11-2 to TRBJ2-1; the D is unclear. The receptor was derived from a human donor in a cohort sampled during active COVID-19. Sequencing was done on a sample of peripheral blood. CDR3 in amino acids: CASSLPVSSYNEQFF. The CDR3 DNA is TGTGCCAGCAGCTTACCGGTGAGCTCCTACAATGAGCAGTTCTTC.